The 6 T cell receptor beta chains below come from one sample, sequenced in a study of cytomegalovirus exposure and HLA in healthy donors. The PCR had 60 Vbeta and 13 Jbeta primers. The table came from immunoSEQ multiplex PCR; TCRdb's copy has only in-frame clones and leaves some out. The sample lists 150,000 or so clones, 77% seen once, with 1.5% to 2% in the top ten. Material: PBMCs. The receptors originated from a woman aged 30 to 39 in good health and CMV-seronegative.

V usage is TRBV29-1 and J usage is TRBJ1-3; D not resolved. Germline V gene lookup returns CDR1 SQVTM and CDR2 ANQGSEA. V was shortened by 5 bases and J by 0 bases, with 14 bases between the two germline ends. The CDR3 sequence is 15 residues long. CDR3 sequence: CSVKTVTSSGNTIYF. The CDR3 DNA sequence: TGCAGCGTTAAAACAGTAACCAGCTCTGGAAACACCATATATTTT.

J is TRBJ1-2 and V is TRBV28; TRBD1 agrees at 7 bases. Trimming took 3 bases from V and 4 from J; bases not matched to a gene: 5. The germline CDR1 and CDR2 sequences are MDHEN and SYDVKM. The CDR3 is 14 amino acids. The CDR3 DNA follows: TGTGCCAGCAGTTTTCAGTACAGGGGCTATGGCTACACCTTC. Its translation: CASSFQYRGYGYTF.

J is TRBJ2-2 and V is TRBV28, with TRBD2 matching over 7 bases. J lost 0 bases, V lost 6 bases, and 7 bases had no gene match. Germline CDR1 is MDHEN and CDR2 is SYDVKM. The CDR3 totals 16 residues. CDR3 bases: TGTGCCAGCAGAGGGGAGGGGACCACGAACACCGGGGAGCTGTTTTTT. As protein: CASRGEGTTNTGELFF.

This clone was seen a handful of times. The chain couples TRBV6-1 to TRBJ1-5, with D uncertain. V dropped 0 bases and J dropped 2 bases, with 14 bases sitting between them. Per the germline V gene, CDR1 is MNHNS and CDR2 is SASEGT. The CDR3 loop spans 17 amino acids. The CDR3 coding sequence is TGTGCCAGCAGTGAAGCGCGACGGGGATATGGCAATCAGCCCCAGCATTTT. This encodes CASSEARRGYGNQPQHF.

This chain links TRBV5-4 with TRBJ1-1; a weak D match, TRBD1 (6 bases). Trimming left V 7 bases short and J 3 bases short, with 22 bases between. Germline CDR1 reads SGHNT; CDR2 reads YYREEE (reference sequence). The CDR3 is 16 amino acids. Written as DNA, the CDR3 is TGTGCCAGCGCATACTATCGGCAGGGGAAACACACTGAAGCTTTCTTT. Amino acids: CASAYYRQGKHTEAFF.

The chain recombines TRBV27 with TRBJ2-5, with TRBD2 matching 7 bases. The CDR3 has 17 residues. CDR1 and CDR2 (germline): MNHEY, SMNVEV (reference sequence). V was clipped by 7 bases and J by 5 bases; unmatched bases: 19. CDR3 sequence reads: CASTPREAGSPNETQYF. The CDR3 nucleotides are TGTGCCAGCACTCCGAGGGAAGCGGGGTCCCCCAATGAGACCCAGTACTTC.